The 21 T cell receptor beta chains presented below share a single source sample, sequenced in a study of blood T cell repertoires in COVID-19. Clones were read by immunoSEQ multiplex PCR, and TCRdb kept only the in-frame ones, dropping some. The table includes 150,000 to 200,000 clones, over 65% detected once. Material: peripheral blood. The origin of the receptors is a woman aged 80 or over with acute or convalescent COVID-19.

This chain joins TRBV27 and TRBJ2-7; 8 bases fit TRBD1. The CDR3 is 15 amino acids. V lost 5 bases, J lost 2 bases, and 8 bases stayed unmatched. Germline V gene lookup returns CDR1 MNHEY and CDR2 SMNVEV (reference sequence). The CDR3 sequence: CASSADRQGTYEQYF. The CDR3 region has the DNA TGTGCCAGCAGTGCCGACAGACAGGGGACCTACGAGCAGTACTTC.

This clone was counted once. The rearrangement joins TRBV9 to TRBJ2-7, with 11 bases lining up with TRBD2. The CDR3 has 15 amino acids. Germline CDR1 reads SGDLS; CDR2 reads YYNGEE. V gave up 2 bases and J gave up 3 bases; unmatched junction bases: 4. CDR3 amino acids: CASSVETSGVYEQYF. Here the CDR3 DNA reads TGTGCCAGCAGCGTCGAGACTAGCGGGGTCTACGAGCAGTACTTC.

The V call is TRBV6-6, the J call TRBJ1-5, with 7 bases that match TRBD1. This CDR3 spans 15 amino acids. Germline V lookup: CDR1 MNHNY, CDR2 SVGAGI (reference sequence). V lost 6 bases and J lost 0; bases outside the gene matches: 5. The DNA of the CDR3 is TGTGCCAGCAGGGCTACAGGGGATAGCAATCAGCCCCAGCATTTT. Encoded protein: CASRATGDSNQPQHF.

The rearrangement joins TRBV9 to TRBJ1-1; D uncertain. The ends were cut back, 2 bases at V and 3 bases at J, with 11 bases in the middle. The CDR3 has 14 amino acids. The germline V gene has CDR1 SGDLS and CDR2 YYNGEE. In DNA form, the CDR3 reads TGTGCCAGCAGCGTCGGTGGGCATGACACTGAAGCTTTCTTT. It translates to CASSVGGHDTEAFF.

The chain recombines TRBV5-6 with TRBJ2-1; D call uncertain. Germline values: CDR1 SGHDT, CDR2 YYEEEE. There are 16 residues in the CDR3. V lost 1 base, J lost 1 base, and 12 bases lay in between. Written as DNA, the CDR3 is TGTGCCAGCAGCTTGTTCATAGATCGTTCCTACAATGAGCAGTTCTTC. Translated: CASSLFIDRSYNEQFF.

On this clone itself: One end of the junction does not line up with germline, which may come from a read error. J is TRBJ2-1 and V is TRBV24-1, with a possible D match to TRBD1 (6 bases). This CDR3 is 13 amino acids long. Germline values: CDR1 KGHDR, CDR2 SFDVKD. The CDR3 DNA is TGTGCCACCAGTGACCAAGACGTAGGGGGTTCTATCTTC. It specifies CATSDQDVGGSIF.

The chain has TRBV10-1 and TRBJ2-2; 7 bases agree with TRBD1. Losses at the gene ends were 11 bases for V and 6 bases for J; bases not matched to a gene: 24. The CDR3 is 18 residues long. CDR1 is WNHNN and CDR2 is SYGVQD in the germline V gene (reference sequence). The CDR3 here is CAGSNGTGADSEAGELFF. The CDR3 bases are TGCGCCGGGAGTAATGGAACAGGGGCGGACAGTGAGGCCGGGGAGCTGTTTTTT.

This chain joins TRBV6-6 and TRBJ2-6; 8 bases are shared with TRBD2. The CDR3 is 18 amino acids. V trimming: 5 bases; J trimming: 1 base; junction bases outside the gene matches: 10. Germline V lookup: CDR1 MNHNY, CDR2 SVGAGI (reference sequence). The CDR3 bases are TGTGCCAGCAGTCGTAAGCGGGAGTTGCAGTCTGGGGCCAACGTCCTGACTTTC. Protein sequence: CASSRKRELQSGANVLTF.

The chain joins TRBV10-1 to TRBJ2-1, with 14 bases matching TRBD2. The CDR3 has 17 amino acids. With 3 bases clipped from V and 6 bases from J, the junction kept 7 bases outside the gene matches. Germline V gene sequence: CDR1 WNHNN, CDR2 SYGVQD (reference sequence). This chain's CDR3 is CASSDRGLAGDSNEQFF. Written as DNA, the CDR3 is TGCGCCAGCAGTGACCGGGGACTAGCGGGAGACAGCAATGAGCAGTTCTTC.

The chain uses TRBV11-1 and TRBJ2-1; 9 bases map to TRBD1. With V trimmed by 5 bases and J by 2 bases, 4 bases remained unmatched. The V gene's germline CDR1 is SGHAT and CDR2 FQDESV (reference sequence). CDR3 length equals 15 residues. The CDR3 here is CASSLGQGTYNEQFF. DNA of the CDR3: TGTGCCAGCAGCCTGGGACAGGGCACCTACAATGAGCAGTTCTTC.

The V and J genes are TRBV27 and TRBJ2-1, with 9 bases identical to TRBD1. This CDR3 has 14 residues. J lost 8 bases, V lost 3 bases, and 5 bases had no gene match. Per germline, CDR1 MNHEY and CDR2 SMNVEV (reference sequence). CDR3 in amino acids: CASSLGQGFDEQFF. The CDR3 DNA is TGTGCCAGCAGTTTGGGACAGGGTTTCGATGAGCAGTTCTTC.

CDR3 region: CASFDSNSYNEQFF. The CDR3 DNA follows: TGTGCCAGCTTCGACAGCAACTCCTACAATGAGCAGTTCTTC. The chain uses TRBV6-1 and TRBJ2-1, with TRBD1 as a possible D gene (5 bases). Deletions cut 8 bases from V and 0 bases from J, with 11 bases between. The CDR3 has 14 residues. Germline values: CDR1 MNHNS, CDR2 SASEGT.

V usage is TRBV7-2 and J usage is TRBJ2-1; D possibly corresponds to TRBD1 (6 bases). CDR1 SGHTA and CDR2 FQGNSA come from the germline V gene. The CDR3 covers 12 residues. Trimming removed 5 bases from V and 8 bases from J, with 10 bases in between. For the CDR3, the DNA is TGTGCCAGCAGCCCACAGGGCGATGAGCAGTTCTTC. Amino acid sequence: CASSPQGDEQFF.

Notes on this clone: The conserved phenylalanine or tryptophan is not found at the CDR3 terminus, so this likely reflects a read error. The CDR3 sequence is CASSRQAANTEAFS. The DNA of the CDR3 is TGTGCCAGCAGTCGACAGGCCGCGAACACTGAAGCTTTCTCT. The chain carries TRBV27 and TRBJ1-1, with D possibly matching TRBD1 (6 bases). The CDR3 has 14 amino acids. Germline V gene data show CDR1 as MNHEY and CDR2 as SMNVEV (reference sequence). Trimming stripped 5 bases from V and 1 base from J, with 11 bases between.

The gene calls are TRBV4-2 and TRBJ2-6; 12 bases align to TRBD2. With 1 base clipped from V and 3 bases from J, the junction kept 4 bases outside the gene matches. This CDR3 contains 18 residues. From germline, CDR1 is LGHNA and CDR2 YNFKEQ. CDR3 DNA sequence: TGTGCCAGCAGCCAAGTCCAACTAGCGGGAGGTGGGGCCAACGTCCTGACTTTC. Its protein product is CASSQVQLAGGGANVLTF.

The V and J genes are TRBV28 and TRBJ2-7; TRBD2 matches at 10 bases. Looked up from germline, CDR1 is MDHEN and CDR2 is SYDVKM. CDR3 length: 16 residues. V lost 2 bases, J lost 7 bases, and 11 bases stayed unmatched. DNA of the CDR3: TGTGCCAGCAGTTTAGGGACTAGCGCCCTAGCTAGGGAGCAGTACTTC. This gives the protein CASSLGTSALAREQYF.

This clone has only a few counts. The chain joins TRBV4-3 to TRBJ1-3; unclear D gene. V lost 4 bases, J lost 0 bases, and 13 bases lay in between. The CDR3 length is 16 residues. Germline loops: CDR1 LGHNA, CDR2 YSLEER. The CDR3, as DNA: TGCGCCAGCAGCCCTGACTATGGGCTCTCTGGAAACACCATATATTTT. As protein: CASSPDYGLSGNTIYF.

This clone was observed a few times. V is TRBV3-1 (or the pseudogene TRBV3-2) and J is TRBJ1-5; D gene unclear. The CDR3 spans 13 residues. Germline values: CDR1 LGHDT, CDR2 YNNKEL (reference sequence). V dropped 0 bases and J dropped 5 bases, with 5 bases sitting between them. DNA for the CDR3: TGTGCCAGCAGCCAAGATGCGGATCAGCCCCAGCATTTT. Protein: CASSQDADQPQHF.

CDR3 sequence: CARSLSLAHYEQYF. The CDR3 region has the DNA TGTGCCAGAAGCTTGTCACTAGCGCATTACGAGCAGTACTTC. The rearrangement links TRBV5-3 to TRBJ2-7; 7 nucleotides match TRBD2. TRBV5-3 counts as an open reading frame of uncertain function. V lost 1 base to trimming and J lost 4 bases; unmatched junction nucleotides: 5. The CDR3 loop spans 14 amino acids.

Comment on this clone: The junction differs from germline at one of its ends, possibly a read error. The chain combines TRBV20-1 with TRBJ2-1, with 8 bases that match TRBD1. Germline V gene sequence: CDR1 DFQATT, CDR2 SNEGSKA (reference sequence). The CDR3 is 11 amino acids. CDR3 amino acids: CSGQGYNEQFF. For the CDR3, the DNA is TGTAGCGGACAGGGCTACAATGAGCAGTTCTTC.

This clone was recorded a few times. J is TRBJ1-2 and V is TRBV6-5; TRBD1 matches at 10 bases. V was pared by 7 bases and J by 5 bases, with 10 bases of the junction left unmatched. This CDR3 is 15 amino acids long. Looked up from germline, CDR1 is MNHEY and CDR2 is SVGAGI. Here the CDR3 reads CASTRQGGQGYGYTF. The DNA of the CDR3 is TGTGCCAGCACCCGACAAGGGGGACAGGGGTATGGCTACACCTTC.